The entry below describes one TCR beta chain. Ages ranged from about 18 to 89 years, with residence in around 24 US areas. The ends lost 7 bases at V and 7 bases at J; junction bases unmatched: 8. The CDR3 consists of 13 residues. Germline V CDR1 and CDR2: LNHDA, SQIVND (reference sequence). This sample is drawn from a study of blood T cell repertoires in COVID-19. Repertoires were generated with immunoSEQ multiplex PCR, while TCRdb's copy carries only in-frame clones and drops some. In the table there are about 200,000 clones, about four fifths of which are singletons. This chain connects TRBV19 to TRBJ2-7, with 9 bases aligning to TRBD1. The clonotype comes from a man aged 35-49 years who had recovered from COVID-19. The sequencing sample was made of PBMCs or T cells enriched from blood (not recorded which). CDR3: CASTRDRAGEQYF. CDR3 coding DNA: TGTGCCAGTACCCGGGACAGGGCAGGGGAGCAGTACTTC.